This T cell receptor beta chain was identified during a study of T cells in Graves' hyperthyroidism and ophthalmopathy. This clonotype was seen many times. The source material, RNA transcripts, was used to amplify TCR beta CDR3 regions. The HTBI primer set drove a first-round RT-PCR of the TCR CDR3. In TCRdb, the multiplex PCR reads were re-called with MiXCR into one record per CDR3 protein. The sample contains approximately 200,000 distinct CDR3 sequences, approximately 16% of which appear only once. The CDR3 is 16 residues long. V lost 3 bases and J lost 0, with 15 bases in between. The germline gives CDR1 SEHNR, CDR2 FQNEAQ (reference sequence).

J is TRBJ2-7 and V is TRBV7-9, with D maybe TRBD2 (7 bases). Source material: blood. The clonotype originates from a man aged 35-49 years with Graves' hyperthyroidism. The CDR3 DNA follows: TGTGCCAGCAGCTTCGGGGGGCCGAGGAGCTCCTACGAGCAGTACTTC. Amino acids: CASSFGGPRSSYEQYF.